This T cell receptor beta chain is from a study of shared T cell receptors in the human thymus. The CDR3 spans 14 residues. V was pared by 2 bases and J by 3 bases, with 1 base of the junction left unmatched. CDR1 and CDR2 from the germline V gene are GTSNPN and SVGIG (reference sequence). Repertoires were generated with immunoSEQ multiplex PCR, while TCRdb's copy carries only in-frame clones and drops some. The sample has about 660,000 clones, around 89% seen once. These records were also assigned to another study, of human thymus T cells. As that study records: Donors consisted of healthy Finnish infants (having corrective surgery for congenital heart defects). It was from resections taken during corrective heart surgery that the thymus tissue came. Thymic and blood repertoires appeared to display a bias in their usage of V and J genes.

This receptor was identified in a boy in the first two years of life with a congenital heart defect. V and J are TRBV30 and TRBJ2-5; TRBD2 aligns across 12 bases. Input material: thymocytes. CDR3 nucleotides: TGTGCCTGGAGTCCTAGCGGGAGGGAAGAGACCCAGTACTTC. Encoded protein: CAWSPSGREETQYF.